This T cell receptor beta chain originates from a study of cytomegalovirus exposure and HLA in healthy donors. Only in-frame clones appear in the TCRdb table, and some are missing; sequencing was by immunoSEQ multiplex PCR. The sample has 95,000 to 150,000 clones; 80% to 90% are singletons. Study results and limitations: Investigators reported 150 to 200 TCR beta chains as tied to cytomegalovirus.

V shed 7 bases, J shed 2 bases, and the junction held 7 bases outside the gene matches. The germline V gene has CDR1 MDHEN and CDR2 SYDVKM. The CDR3 has 14 amino acids. On this clone: Its target is not known.

The sequence was collected from a woman aged 18-29 years in good health and CMV-seronegative. This rearrangement joins TRBV28 to TRBJ1-2, with 7 bases identical to TRBD1. The material sequenced was PBMCs. CDR3 nucleotides: TGTGCCAGCACCTTAGCGGGACAGAACTATGGCTACACCTTC. Translation gives CASTLAGQNYGYTF.